One sample yielded the 11 T cell receptor beta chains listed below, sequenced in a study of PD-1 blockade in classical Hodgkin lymphoma. TCRdb keeps only in-frame clones here, not all; method: immunoSEQ multiplex PCR. In the table there are thousands of clones, 84% of which are singletons. Relapse after autologous stem cell transplantation occurred in every patient, and brentuximab vedotin exposure varied. Material: peripheral blood mononuclear cells (PBMCs), obtained at baseline. The receptors come from a human donor with classical Hodgkin lymphoma.

Only one count was recorded for this clone. This chain links TRBV7-3 with TRBJ1-2; D is ambiguous. The CDR3 runs to 13 residues. In germline, CDR1 is SGHTA, CDR2 FQGTGA. V lost 7 bases and J lost 6, with 15 bases in between. CDR3 region: CASNPPRGNGYTF. Here the CDR3 DNA reads TGTGCCAGCAACCCCCCCCGAGGGAATGGCTACACCTTC.

V is TRBV18 and J is TRBJ1-2; 8 bases match TRBD1. Germline V CDR1 and CDR2: KGHSH, LQKENI. The CDR3 spans 14 residues. Trimming at V came to 4 bases and at J to 4 bases, leaving 5 bases not matched to a gene. The CDR3 protein is CASSRQGLSYGYTF. The DNA of the CDR3 is TGTGCCAGCTCACGACAGGGGCTCAGCTATGGCTACACCTTC.

V is TRBV28 and J is TRBJ1-2, with 7 bases lining up with TRBD1. This CDR3 has 13 amino acids. Trimming took 11 bases from V and 0 from J; bases not matched to a gene: 6. CDR1 MDHEN and CDR2 SYDVKM come from the germline V gene. The DNA for the CDR3 is TGTGCCCTTAGGGACAGCTCTAACTATGGCTACACCTTC. Its translation is CALRDSSNYGYTF.

This chain links TRBV6-5 with TRBJ2-7; D might be TRBD1 (6 bases). V gave up 6 bases and J gave up 2 bases, with 17 bases separating them. The CDR3 is 15 residues long. Germline CDR1 reads MNHEY; CDR2 reads SVGAGI. CDR3 amino acids: CASRISGDGPYEQYF. The CDR3 DNA reads TGTGCCAGCAGGATCTCAGGGGACGGCCCCTACGAGCAGTACTTC.

The chain is built from TRBV11-3 and TRBJ2-1; 11 bases agree with TRBD1. The germline V gene has CDR1 SGHNT and CDR2 YENEEA. The CDR3 has 18 residues. V shed 0 bases and J 3 bases; nucleotides not matched to a gene: 7. CDR3 amino acids: CASSLDGSGTGGYNEQFF. As DNA, the CDR3 is TGTGCCAGCAGCTTAGATGGGAGCGGGACAGGGGGCTACAATGAGCAGTTCTTC.

The rearrangement links TRBV5-4 to TRBJ2-7; 8 nucleotides agree with TRBD2. V gave up 4 bases and J gave up 2 bases; unmatched junction bases: 8. The CDR3 runs to 15 residues. The germline gives CDR1 SGHNT, CDR2 YYREEE (reference sequence). CDR3 DNA sequence: TGTGCCAGCAGCCCGGGGGGGGGCCTCACCTACGAGCAGTACTTC. Its translation: CASSPGGGLTYEQYF.

This rearrangement joins TRBV6-1 to TRBJ1-2; D is uncertain. Germline V gene sequence: CDR1 MNHNS, CDR2 SASEGT. Trimming cost V 4 bases and J 4 bases, with 7 bases left between them. There are 12 residues in the CDR3. The CDR3 coding sequence is TGTGCCAGCAGTGCACGTCCCTATGGCTACACCTTC. Protein sequence: CASSARPYGYTF.

The chain employs TRBV4-1 and TRBJ1-1, with D possibly matching TRBD1 (6 bases). Germline V CDR1 and CDR2: MGHRA, YSYEKL. This CDR3 is built from 15 residues. Deletions cut 1 base from V and 8 bases from J, with 17 bases between. The CDR3 DNA follows: TGCGCCAGCAGCCAAGTATTTAGGACAGCGGGGGAAGCTTTCTTT. It yields the protein CASSQVFRTAGEAFF.

The chain joins TRBV4-3 to TRBJ2-1; TRBD2 might be the D (6 bases). This CDR3 is built from 17 residues. Germline V gene sequence: CDR1 LGHNA, CDR2 YSLEER. Trimming took 5 bases from V and 8 from J, leaving 25 bases between them. CDR3 sequence reads: CASSSLDRDWRGDEQFF. For the CDR3, the DNA is TGCGCCAGCAGCTCCCTGGACCGGGACTGGAGGGGCGATGAGCAGTTCTTC.

V is TRBV19 and J is TRBJ2-1; tentative D call: TRBD2 (5 bases). Per germline, CDR1 LNHDA and CDR2 SQIVND (reference sequence). V was pared by 5 bases and J by 6 bases, with 14 bases between. The CDR3 length is 14 residues. This CDR3 is CASSERSWGNEQFF. DNA of the CDR3: TGTGCCAGTAGTGAGCGGTCCTGGGGCAATGAGCAGTTCTTC.

V and J are TRBV18 and TRBJ2-1; 11 bases map to TRBD2. There are 13 residues in the CDR3. Germline-derived CDR1 and CDR2 are KGHSH and LQKENI. The V and J ends lost 6 bases and 7 bases, in that order; junction bases with no gene match: 2. The CDR3 here is CASSLAGGNEQFF. The CDR3, as DNA: TGTGCCAGCTCCCTAGCGGGAGGTAATGAGCAGTTCTTC. The complete variable domain, with remaining parts taken from reference TRBV18 and TRBJ2-1, reads NAGVMQNPRHLVRRRGQEARLRCSPMKGHSHVYWYRQLPEEGLKFMVYLQKENIIDESGMPKERFSAEFPKEGPSILRIQQVVRGDSAAYFCASSLAGGNEQFFGPGTRLTVL.